The present TCR beta chain was sequenced within a study of CD8 T cells in Susac syndrome. The T cells that were sequenced for TCR beta were CD8+ and CD4+ cells from blood. Relapsing-remitting disease, either stable or active, was present in the multiple sclerosis controls, who were treatment-naive patients. Purification of the CD8+ and CD4+ T cells relied on negative isolation, and TEMRA cells underwent FACS enrichment. RNA in amounts of about 0.45 to 1 ug was reverse transcribed with random hexamers. A multiplex approach, immunoSEQ multiplex PCR, amplified TCR beta CDR3 across 54 Vbeta and 13 Jbeta. TCRdb re-analysed the immunoSEQ multiplex PCR reads in MiXCR, keeping a single row per CDR3 protein. The sample yields a few hundred thousand distinct CDR3 sequences, more than 75% seen once. Germline assignment: CDR1 SGHAT and CDR2 FQNNGV. This CDR3 has 14 residues. V was pared by 3 bases and J by 7 bases, with 13 bases between.

This chain links TRBV11-2 with TRBJ2-1; weak D call: TRBD1 (6 bases). What was sequenced was CD8+ T cells from PBMCs. The sequence came from a human donor with multiple sclerosis. This CDR3 is CASSFGRGWNEQFF. The CDR3 DNA reads as TGTGCCAGCAGCTTCGGCAGGGGATGGAATGAGCAGTTCTTC.